This T cell receptor (beta chain) was identified in a study of radiation and T cells in renal cell carcinoma. The study's findings and limits: From baseline, blood top tumor clonotypes peaked at 2 weeks post-radiation. No pretreatment tumor biopsies were available for baseline clonotypes.

This CDR3 is built from 16 residues. V lost 1 base, J lost 0 bases, and 7 bases stayed unmatched. CDR1 is SGHDT and CDR2 is YYEEEE in the germline V gene. Sample time point: baseline pretreatment blood. Treatment: 15 Gy SBRT to primary tumor, nephrectomy 4 weeks later. This table comes from immunoSEQ multiplex PCR, and its TCRdb copy is limited to in-frame clones, with some not included. The table includes some 110,000 clones, roughly 80% detected once. To note about this clone: Its antigen is not identified.

This TCR was recovered from an older woman with renal cell carcinoma. V is TRBV5-6 and J is TRBJ2-7; 7 bases fit TRBD2. Specimen: blood, collected from a patient whose treatment included radiotherapy and nephrectomy. In DNA form, the CDR3 reads TGTGCCAGCAGCTTGACGGGTGGCGGGGGCTCCTACGAGCAGTACTTC. Translation gives CASSLTGGGGSYEQYF. The entire variable domain, with the rest obtained from reference TRBV5-6 and TRBJ2-7, is as follows: DAGVTQSPTHLIKTRGQQVTLRCSPKSGHDTVSWYQQALGQGPQFIFQYYEEEERQRGNFPDRFSGHQFPNYSSELNVNALLLGDSALYLCASSLTGGGGSYEQYFGPGTRLTVT.